The entry that follows covers one TCR beta chain sequence. Its antigen has not been determined. There are no base qualities to consult, and no much larger clone falls within one base. The sample comes from a study of OX40 agonist ivuxolimab in advanced cancers. Describing the broader study: Ivuxolimab, which targeted the costimulatory receptor OX40 (CD134), was an agonistic, fully human IgG2 monoclonal antibody. The purpose of peripheral TCRbeta sequencing was to test whether ivuxolimab changed TCR sequence diversity and led to clonal T-cell expansion. Intravenous ivuxolimab was administered to patients every 2 weeks at six dose levels: 0.01, 0.1, 0.3, 1.5, 3 and 10 mg/kg. The paper covers the monotherapy dose-escalation part of the phase I ivuxolimab trial, which included N ≈ 57 patients. Prior anti-PD-1, anti-PD-L1 or anti-CTLA-4 therapy was permitted, and less than 45% of dose-escalation patients had received checkpoint inhibitors. Among the approximately 54 dose-escalation patients, about 20 had hepatocellular carcinoma, around 15 melanoma, 9 renal cell carcinoma and 9 head and neck cancer. In the dose-escalation cohort, 82.7% of patients were male, and the mean age was approximately 64 years, with a range of about 20 to 90. Partial responses were achieved by three dose-escalation patients, of whom one had hepatocellular carcinoma and two had cutaneous melanoma.

For sequencing of the TCRbeta CDR3 region, genomic DNA was extracted from the sorted cells. TCRbeta CDR3 regions were sequenced using the immunoSEQ Assay. Imported from immuneACCESS, the table was reduced by TCRdb to in-frame sequences with V and J called. These copies leave out some clones; in studies compared against another copy, an unresolved V gene accounts for under half, and the cause of the remainder is not known. The sample records 45,000 to 60,000 clones, 70% to 80% of which are singletons. Approximately 1% of the sample rests with the top ten. Patients with autoimmune disease history or receiving systemic immunosuppression were excluded from the trial. Peripheral blood for TCR sequencing was collected from all dose cohorts at baseline, on cycle 4 day 1, and on cycle 7 day 1. Samples were obtained from an open-label, multicenter, first-in-human phase I dose-escalation trial of ivuxolimab. The trial enrolled adults with locally advanced or metastatic head and neck squamous cell, hepatocellular, melanoma or renal cell carcinoma. CD4+ and CD8+ T cells were sorted separately from peripheral blood before TCR sequencing.

CDR1 MNHNY and CDR2 SVGAGI are derived from the germline V gene (reference sequence). A distance of 12 bases separates the germline ends of V and J, which lose 3 bases and 1 base respectively. Counted from cysteine to phenylalanine, this CDR3 has 15 amino acids. This entry keeps only the CDR3 DNA: 45 bases, framed from base 1. Overall study results and their limits: After ivuxolimab, more expanded clones were found on average in CD8+ T cells than in CD4+ T cells. In the 0.1-3.0 mg/kg groups, partial responders were among the patients with the lowest normalized peripheral clonal expansion, particularly in CD8+ T cells. The antigen specificity of the clonally expanded peripheral T cells was not determined. At doses of 0.1 to 3.0 mg/kg, clonal expansion of both CD4+ and CD8+ T cells in blood was seen between baseline and week 6. Low levels of normalized T-cell clonal expansion were also seen in some patients who did not respond.

This specimen was CD4+ or CD8+ T cells sorted from blood, taken in a trial of the OX40 agonist ivuxolimab. The chain uses TRBV6-6 and TRBJ1-1; the D segment cannot be called with confidence. The receptor was derived from an adult with an advanced solid tumor such as melanoma, head and neck, liver or kidney cancer. The CDR3 has the sequence CASSYGPRRNTEAFF. The nucleotide sequence is given as TGTGCCAGCAGTTATGGTCCCAGGAGGAACACTGAAGCTTTCTTT.